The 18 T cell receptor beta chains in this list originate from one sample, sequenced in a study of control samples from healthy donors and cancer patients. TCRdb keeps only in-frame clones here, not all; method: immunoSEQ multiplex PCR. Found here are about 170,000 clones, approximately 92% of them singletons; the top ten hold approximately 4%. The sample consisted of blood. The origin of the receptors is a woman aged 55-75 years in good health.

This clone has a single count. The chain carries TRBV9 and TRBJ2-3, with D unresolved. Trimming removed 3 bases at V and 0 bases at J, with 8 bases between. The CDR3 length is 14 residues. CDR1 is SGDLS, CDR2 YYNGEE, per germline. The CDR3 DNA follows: TGTGCCAGCAGCGCCAGGCCTAGCACAGATACGCAGTATTTT. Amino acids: CASSARPSTDTQYF.

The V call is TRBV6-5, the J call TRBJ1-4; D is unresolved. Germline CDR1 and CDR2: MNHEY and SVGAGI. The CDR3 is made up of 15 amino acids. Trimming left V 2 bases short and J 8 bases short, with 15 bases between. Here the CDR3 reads CASSYQTDPREKLFF. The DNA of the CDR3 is TGTGCCAGCAGTTACCAAACGGACCCTCGGGAAAAACTGTTTTTT.

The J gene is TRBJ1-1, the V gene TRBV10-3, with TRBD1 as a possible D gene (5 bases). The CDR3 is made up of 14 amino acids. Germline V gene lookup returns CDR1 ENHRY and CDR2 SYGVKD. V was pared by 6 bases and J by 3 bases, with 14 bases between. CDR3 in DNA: TGTGCCATCAGGGGTTCAGGGAGAGACACTGAAGCTTTCTTT. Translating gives CAIRGSGRDTEAFF.

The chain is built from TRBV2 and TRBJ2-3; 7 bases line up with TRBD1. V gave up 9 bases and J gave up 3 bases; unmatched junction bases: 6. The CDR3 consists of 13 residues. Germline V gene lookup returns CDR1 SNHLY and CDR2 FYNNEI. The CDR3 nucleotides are TGTGCCAGTCGACAGGGAATGACAGATACGCAGTATTTT. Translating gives CASRQGMTDTQYF.

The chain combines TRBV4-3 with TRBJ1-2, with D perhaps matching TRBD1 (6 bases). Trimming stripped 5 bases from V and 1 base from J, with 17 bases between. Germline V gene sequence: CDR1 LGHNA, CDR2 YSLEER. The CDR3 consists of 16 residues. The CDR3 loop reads CASSAGTRSDNYGYTF. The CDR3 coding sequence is TGCGCCAGCAGCGCCGGGACAAGGTCGGATAACTATGGCTACACCTTC.

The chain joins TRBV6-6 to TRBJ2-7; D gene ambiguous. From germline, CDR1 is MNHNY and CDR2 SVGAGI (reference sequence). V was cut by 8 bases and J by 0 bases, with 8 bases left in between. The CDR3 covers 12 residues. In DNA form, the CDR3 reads TGTGCCAGCTGCACCCTCTCCTACGAGCAGTACTTC. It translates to CASCTLSYEQYF.

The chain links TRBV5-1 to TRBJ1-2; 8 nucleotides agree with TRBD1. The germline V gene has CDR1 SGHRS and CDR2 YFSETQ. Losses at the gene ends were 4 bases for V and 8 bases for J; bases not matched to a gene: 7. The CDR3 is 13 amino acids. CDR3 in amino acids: CASSTDRAGGYTF. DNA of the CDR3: TGCGCCAGCAGCACGGACAGGGCGGGGGGCTACACCTTC.

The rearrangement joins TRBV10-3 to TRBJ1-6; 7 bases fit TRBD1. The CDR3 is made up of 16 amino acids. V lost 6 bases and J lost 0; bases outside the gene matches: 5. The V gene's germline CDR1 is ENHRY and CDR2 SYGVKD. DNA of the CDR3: TGTGCCATCAGCTCACAGGGGAGCTCCTATAATTCACCCCTCCACTTT. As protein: CAISSQGSSYNSPLHF.

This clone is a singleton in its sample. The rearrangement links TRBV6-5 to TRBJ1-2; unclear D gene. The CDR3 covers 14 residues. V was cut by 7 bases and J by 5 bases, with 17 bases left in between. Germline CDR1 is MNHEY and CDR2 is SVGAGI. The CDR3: CASTRGGGPYGYTF. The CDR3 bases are TGTGCCAGCACCCGGGGAGGCGGCCCATATGGCTACACCTTC.

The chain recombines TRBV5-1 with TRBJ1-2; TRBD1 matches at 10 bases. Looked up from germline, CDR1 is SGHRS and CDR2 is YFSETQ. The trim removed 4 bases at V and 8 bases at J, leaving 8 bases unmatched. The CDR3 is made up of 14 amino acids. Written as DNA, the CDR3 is TGCGCCAGCAGCGGGTCGGGACAGGGGTACGGCTACACCTTC. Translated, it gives CASSGSGQGYGYTF. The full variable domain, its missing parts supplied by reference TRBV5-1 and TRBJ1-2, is KAGVTQTPRYLIKTRGQQVTLSCSPISGHRSVSWYQQTPGQGLQFLFEYFSETQRNKGNFPGRFSGRQFSNSRSEMNVSTLELGDSALYLCASSGSGQGYGYTFGSGTRLTVV.

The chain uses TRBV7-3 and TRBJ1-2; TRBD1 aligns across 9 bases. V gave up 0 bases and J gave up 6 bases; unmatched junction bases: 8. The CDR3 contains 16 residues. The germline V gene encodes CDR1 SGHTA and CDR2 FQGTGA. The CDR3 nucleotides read TGTGCCAGCAGCTTAACACAGACAGGGGGATGGGATGGCTACACCTTC. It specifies CASSLTQTGGWDGYTF.

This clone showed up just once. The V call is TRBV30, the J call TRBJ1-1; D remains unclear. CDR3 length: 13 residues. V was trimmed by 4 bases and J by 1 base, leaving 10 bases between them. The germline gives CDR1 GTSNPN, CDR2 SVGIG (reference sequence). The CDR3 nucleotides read TGTGCCTGGACCGCCCTTGGGAACACTGAAGCTTTCTTT. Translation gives CAWTALGNTEAFF.

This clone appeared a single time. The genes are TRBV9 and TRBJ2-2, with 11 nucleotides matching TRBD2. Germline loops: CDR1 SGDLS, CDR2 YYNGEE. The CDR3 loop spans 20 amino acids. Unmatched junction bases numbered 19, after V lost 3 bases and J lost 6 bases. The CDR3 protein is CASSAWPLAGGLHISGELFF. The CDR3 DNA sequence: TGTGCCAGCAGCGCCTGGCCTCTAGCGGGGGGCCTACACATCTCCGGGGAGCTGTTTTTT.

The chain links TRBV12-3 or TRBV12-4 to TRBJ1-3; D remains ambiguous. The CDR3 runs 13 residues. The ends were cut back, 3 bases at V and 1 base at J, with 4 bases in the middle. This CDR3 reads CASSFRSGNTIYF. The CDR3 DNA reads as TGTGCCAGCAGTTTCCGGTCTGGAAACACCATATATTTT.

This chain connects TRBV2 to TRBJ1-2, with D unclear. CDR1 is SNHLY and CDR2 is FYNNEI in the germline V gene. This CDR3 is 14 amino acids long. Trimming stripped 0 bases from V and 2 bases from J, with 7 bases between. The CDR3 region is CASSEASANYGYTF. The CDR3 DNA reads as TGTGCCAGCAGTGAAGCTTCTGCGAACTATGGCTACACCTTC.

CDR3 sequence: CASSLGPNYGYTF. CDR3 in DNA: TGTGCCAGCAGCTTAGGGCCCAACTATGGCTACACCTTC. This chain uses TRBV11-3 with TRBJ1-2; D gene ambiguous. Germline V gene lookup returns CDR1 SGHNT and CDR2 YENEEA. This CDR3 has 13 residues. Trimming pared 1 base from V and 2 bases from J, leaving 5 bases between.

The CDR3: CASSLLTGLAGGPDEQFF. The CDR3 DNA sequence: TGTGCCAGCAGCTTACTGACGGGACTAGCGGGGGGGCCAGATGAGCAGTTCTTC. The chain joins TRBV13 to TRBJ2-1, with 16 bases aligning to TRBD2. The CDR3 loop spans 18 amino acids. V shed 2 bases, J shed 8 bases, and the junction held 9 bases outside the gene matches. CDR1 and CDR2 from the germline V gene are PRHDT and FYEKMQ (reference sequence).

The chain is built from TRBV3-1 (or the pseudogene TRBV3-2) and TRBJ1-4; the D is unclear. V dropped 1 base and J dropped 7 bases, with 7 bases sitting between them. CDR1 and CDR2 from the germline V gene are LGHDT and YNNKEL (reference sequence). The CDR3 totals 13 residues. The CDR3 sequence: CASSQVRSEKLFF. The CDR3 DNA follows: TGTGCCAGCAGCCAAGTACGGAGTGAAAAACTGTTTTTT.